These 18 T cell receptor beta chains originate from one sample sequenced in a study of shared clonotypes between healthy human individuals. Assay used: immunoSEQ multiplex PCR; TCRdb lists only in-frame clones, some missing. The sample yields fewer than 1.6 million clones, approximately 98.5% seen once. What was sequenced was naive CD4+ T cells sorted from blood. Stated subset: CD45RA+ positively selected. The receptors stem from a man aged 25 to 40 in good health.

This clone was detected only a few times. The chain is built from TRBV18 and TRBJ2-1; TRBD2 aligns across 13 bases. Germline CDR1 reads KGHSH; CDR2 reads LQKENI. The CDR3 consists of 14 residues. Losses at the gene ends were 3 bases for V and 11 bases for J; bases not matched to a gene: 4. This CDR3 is CASSPGLAGNKQFF. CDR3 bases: TGTGCCAGCTCACCGGGACTAGCGGGGAACAAGCAGTTCTTC.

CDR3 nucleotides: TGTGCCAGTAGTGAGTGGGGGAGGCTCAACTTCTACGAGCAGTACTTC. It is translated as CASSEWGRLNFYEQYF. The chain is built from TRBV19 and TRBJ2-7, with D possibly matching TRBD2 (6 bases). The CDR3 consists of 16 residues. Per germline, CDR1 LNHDA and CDR2 SQIVND (reference sequence). V was shortened by 5 bases and J by 3 bases, with 20 bases between the two germline ends.

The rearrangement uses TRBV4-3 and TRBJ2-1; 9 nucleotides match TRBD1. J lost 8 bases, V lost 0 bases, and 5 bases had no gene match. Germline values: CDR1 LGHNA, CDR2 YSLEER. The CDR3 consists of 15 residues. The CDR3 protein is CASSQDSGTGYEQFF. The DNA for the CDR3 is TGCGCCAGCAGCCAAGATTCCGGGACAGGGTATGAGCAGTTCTTC.

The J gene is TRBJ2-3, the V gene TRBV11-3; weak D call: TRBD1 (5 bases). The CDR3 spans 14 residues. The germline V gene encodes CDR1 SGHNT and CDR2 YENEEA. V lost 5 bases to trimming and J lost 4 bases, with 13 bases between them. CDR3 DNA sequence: TGTGCCAGCAGCCCCCAGGGTGGGGCAGATACGCAGTATTTT. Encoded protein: CASSPQGGADTQYF.

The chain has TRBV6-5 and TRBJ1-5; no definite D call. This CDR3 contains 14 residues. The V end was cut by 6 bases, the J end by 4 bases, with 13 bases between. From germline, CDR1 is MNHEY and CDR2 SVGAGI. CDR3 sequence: CASRDVEENQPQHF. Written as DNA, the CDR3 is TGTGCCAGCAGAGACGTGGAGGAAAATCAGCCCCAGCATTTT.

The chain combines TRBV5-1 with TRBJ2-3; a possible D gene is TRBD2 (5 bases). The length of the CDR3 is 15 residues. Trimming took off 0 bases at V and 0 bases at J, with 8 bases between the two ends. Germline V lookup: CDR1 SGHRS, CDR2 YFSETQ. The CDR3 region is CASSLVGESTDTQYF. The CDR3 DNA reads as TGCGCCAGCAGCTTGGTTGGGGAGAGCACAGATACGCAGTATTTT. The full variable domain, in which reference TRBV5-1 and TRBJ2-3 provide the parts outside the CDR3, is KAGVTQTPRYLIKTRGQQVTLSCSPISGHRSVSWYQQTPGQGLQFLFEYFSETQRNKGNFPGRFSGRQFSNSRSEMNVSTLELGDSALYLCASSLVGESTDTQYFGPGTRLTVL.

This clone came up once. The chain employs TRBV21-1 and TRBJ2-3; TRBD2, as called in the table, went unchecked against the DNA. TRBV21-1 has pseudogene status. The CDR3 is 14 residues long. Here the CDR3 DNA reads TGTGCCAGCAGCAAAGGGTGGAGCGGGAAAATGCAGTATTTT. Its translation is CASSKGWSGKMQYF.

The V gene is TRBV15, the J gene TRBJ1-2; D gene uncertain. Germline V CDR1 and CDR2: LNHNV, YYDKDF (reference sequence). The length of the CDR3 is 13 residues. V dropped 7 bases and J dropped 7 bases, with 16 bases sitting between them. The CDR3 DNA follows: TGTGCCACCACCGGTAAAGGGCAGCGTGGCTACACCTTC. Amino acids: CATTGKGQRGYTF.

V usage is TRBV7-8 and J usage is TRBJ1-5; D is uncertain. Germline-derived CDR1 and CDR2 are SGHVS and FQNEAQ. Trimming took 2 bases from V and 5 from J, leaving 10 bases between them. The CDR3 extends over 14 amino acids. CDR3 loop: CASSLKLSDQPQHF. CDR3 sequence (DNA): TGTGCCAGCAGCTTAAAGCTTTCAGATCAGCCCCAGCATTTT.

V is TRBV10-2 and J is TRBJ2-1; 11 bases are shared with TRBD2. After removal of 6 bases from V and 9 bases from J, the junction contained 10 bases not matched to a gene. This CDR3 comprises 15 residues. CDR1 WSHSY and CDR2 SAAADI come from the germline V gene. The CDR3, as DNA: TGCGCCAGCAGAGTAGCGGGAGGGCCGGTTGGTGAGCAGTTCTTC. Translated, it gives CASRVAGGPVGEQFF.

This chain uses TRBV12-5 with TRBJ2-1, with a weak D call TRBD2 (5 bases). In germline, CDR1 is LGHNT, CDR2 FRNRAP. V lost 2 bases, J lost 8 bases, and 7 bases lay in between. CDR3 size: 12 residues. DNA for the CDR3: TGTGCTAGTGGTTTGTCTAGCTATGAGCAGTTCTTC. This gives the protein CASGLSSYEQFF.

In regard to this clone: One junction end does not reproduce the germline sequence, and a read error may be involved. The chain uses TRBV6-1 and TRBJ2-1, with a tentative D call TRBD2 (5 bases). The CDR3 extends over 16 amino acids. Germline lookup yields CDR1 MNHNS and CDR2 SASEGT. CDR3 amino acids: CASREEASQIYNEQFF. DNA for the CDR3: TGTGCCAGCCGTGAGGAGGCCTCCCAGATCTACAATGAGCAGTTCTTC.

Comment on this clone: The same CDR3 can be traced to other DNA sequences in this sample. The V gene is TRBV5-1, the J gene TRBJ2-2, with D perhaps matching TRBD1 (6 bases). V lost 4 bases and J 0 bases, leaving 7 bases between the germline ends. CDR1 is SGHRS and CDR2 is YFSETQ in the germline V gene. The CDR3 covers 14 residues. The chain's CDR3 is CASSRDTNTGELFF. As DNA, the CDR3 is TGCGCCAGCAGCCGGGACACGAACACCGGGGAGCTGTTTTTT.

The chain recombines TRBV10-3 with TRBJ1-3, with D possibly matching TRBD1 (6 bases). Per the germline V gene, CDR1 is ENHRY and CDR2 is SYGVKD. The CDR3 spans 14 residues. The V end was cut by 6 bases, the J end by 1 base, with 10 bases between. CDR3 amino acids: CAIRTTGSGNTIYF. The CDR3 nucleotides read TGTGCCATCAGAACAACAGGGTCTGGAAACACCATATATTTT.

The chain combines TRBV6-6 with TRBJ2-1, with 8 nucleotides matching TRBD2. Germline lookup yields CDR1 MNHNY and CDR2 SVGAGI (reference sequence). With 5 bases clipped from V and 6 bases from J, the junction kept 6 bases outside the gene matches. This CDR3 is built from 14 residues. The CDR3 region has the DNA TGTGCCAGCAGTGGAGCGGGAGTCCCCAATGAGCAGTTCTTC. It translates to CASSGAGVPNEQFF.

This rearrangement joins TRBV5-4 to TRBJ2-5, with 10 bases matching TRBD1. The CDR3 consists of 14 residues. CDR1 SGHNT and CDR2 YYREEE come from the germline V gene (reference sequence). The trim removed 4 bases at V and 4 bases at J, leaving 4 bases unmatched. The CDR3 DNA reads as TGTGCCAGCAGCGGGACAGGGGAAGGAGAGACCCAGTACTTC. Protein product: CASSGTGEGETQYF.

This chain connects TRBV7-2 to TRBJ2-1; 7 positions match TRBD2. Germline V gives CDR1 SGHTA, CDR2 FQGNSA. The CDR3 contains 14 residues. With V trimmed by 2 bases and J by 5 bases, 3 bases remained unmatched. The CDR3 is CASSLSGMNNEQFF. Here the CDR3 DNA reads TGTGCCAGCAGCTTAAGCGGGATGAACAATGAGCAGTTCTTC.

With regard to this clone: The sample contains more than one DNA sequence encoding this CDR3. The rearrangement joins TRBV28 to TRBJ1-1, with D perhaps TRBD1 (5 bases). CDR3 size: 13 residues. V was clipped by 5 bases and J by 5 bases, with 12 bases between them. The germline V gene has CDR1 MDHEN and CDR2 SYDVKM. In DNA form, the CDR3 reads TGTGCCAGCAGTACCGGGGGAAGGACTGAAGCTTTCTTT. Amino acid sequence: CASSTGGRTEAFF. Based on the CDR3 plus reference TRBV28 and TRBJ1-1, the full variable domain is DVKVTQSSRYLVKRTGEKVFLECVQDMDHENMFWYRQDPGLGLRLIYFSYDVKMKEKGDIPEGYSVSREKKERFSLILESASTNQTSMYLCASSTGGRTEAFFGQGTRLTVV.